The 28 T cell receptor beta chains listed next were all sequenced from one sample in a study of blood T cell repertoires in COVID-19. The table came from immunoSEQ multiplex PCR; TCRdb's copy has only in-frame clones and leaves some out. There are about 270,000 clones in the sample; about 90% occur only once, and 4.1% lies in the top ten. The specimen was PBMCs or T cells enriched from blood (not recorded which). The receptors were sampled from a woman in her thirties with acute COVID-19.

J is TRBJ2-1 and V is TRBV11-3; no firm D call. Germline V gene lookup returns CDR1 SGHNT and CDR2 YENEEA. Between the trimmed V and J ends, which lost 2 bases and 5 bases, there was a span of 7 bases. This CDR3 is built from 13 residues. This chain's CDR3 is CASSLSRDNEQFF. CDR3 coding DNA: TGTGCCAGCAGCTTATCTAGAGACAATGAGCAGTTCTTC.

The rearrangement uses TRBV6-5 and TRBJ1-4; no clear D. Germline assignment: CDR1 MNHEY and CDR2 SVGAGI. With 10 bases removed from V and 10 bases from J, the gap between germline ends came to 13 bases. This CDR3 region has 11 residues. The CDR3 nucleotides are TGTGCCACGGAGGGTCTGGGAAAACTGTTTTTT. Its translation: CATEGLGKLFF.

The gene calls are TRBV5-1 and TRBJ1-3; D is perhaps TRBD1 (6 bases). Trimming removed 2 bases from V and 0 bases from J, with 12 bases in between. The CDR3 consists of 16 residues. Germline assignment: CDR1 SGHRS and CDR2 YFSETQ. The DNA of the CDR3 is TGCGCCAGCAGCTTAGGACAGAAAAGCTCTGGAAACACCATATATTTT. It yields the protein CASSLGQKSSGNTIYF.

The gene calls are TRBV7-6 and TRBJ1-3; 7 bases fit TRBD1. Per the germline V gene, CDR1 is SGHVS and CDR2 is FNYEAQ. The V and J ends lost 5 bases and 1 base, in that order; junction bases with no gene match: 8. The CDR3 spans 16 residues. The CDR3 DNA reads TGTGCCAGCAGCCCTCGACAGGGATTATCTGGAAACACCATATATTTT. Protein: CASSPRQGLSGNTIYF.

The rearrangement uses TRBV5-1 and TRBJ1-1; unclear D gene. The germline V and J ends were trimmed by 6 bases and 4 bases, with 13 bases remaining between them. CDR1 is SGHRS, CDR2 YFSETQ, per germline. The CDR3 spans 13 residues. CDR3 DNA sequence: TGCGCCAGCACCATTGGGCTTGGCACTGAAGCTTTCTTT. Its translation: CASTIGLGTEAFF.

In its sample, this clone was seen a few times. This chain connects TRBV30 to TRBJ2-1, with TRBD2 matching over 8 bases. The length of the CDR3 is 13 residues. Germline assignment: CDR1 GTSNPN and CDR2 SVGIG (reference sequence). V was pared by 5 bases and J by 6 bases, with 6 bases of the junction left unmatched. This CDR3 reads CAWSGLVSNEQFF. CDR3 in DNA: TGTGCCTGGTCGGGACTAGTAAGCAATGAGCAGTTCTTC. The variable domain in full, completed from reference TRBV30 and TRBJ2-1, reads SQTIHQWPATLVQPVGSPLSLECTVEGTSNPNLYWYRQAAGRGLQLLFYSVGIGQISSEVPQNLSASRPQDRQFILSSKKLLLSDSGFYLCAWSGLVSNEQFFGPGTRLTVL.

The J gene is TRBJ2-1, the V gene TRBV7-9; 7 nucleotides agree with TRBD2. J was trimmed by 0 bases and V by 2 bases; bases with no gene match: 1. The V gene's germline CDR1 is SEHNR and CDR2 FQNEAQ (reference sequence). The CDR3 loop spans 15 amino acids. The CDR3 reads CASSLSGNSYNEQFF. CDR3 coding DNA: TGTGCCAGCAGCTTAAGCGGGAACTCCTACAATGAGCAGTTCTTC.

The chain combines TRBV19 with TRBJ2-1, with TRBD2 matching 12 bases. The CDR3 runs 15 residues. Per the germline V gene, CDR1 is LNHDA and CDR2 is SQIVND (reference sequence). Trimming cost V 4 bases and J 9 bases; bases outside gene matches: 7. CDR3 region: CASSTLAGGVGEQFF. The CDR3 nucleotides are TGTGCCAGTAGTACTCTAGCGGGAGGGGTGGGTGAGCAGTTCTTC. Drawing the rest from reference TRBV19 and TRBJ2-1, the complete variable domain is DGGITQSPKYLFRKEGQNVTLSCEQNLNHDAMYWYRQDPGQGLRLIYYSQIVNDFQKGDIAEGYSVSREKKESFPLTVTSAQKNPTAFYLCASSTLAGGVGEQFFGPGTRLTVL.

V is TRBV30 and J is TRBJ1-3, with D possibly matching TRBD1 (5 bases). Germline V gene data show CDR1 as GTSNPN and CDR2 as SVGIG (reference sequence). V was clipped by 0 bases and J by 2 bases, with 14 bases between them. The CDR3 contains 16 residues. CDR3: CAWSVIREGTGNTIYF. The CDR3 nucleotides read TGTGCCTGGAGTGTAATCAGGGAGGGGACTGGAAACACCATATATTTT.

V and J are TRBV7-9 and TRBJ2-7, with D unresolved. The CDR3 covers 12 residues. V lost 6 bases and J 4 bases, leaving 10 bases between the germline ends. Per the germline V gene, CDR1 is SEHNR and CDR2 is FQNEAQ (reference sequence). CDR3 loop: CASSSRSYEQYF. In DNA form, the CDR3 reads TGTGCCAGCAGTTCCCGGTCTTACGAGCAGTACTTC.

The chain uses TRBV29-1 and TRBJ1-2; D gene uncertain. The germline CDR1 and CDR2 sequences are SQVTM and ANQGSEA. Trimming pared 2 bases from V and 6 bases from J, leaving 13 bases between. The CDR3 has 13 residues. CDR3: CSVERKGRDGYTF. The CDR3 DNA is TGCAGCGTTGAACGTAAAGGGAGGGATGGCTACACCTTC.

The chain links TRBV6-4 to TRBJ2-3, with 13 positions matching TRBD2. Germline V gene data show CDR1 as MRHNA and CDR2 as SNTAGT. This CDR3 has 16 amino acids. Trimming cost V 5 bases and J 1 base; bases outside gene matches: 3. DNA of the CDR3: TGTGCCAGCAGTCCACTAGCGGGAGGGGGCACAGATACGCAGTATTTT. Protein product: CASSPLAGGGTDTQYF.

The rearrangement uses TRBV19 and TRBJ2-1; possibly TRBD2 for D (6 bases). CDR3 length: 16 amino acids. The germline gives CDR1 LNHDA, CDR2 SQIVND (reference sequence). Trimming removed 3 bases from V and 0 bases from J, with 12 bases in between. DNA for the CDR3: TGTGCCAGTAGTATTGCTAGCGAGACCTCCTACAATGAGCAGTTCTTC. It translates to CASSIASETSYNEQFF. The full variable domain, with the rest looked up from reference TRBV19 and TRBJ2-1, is DGGITQSPKYLFRKEGQNVTLSCEQNLNHDAMYWYRQDPGQGLRLIYYSQIVNDFQKGDIAEGYSVSREKKESFPLTVTSAQKNPTAFYLCASSIASETSYNEQFFGPGTRLTVL.

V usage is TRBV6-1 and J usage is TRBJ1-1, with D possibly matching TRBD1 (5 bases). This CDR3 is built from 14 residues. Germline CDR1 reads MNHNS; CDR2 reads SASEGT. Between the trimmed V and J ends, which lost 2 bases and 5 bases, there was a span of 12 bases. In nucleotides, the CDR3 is TGTGCCAGCAGTGAAATCGGGGGGAGGACTGAAGCTTTCTTT. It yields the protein CASSEIGGRTEAFF.

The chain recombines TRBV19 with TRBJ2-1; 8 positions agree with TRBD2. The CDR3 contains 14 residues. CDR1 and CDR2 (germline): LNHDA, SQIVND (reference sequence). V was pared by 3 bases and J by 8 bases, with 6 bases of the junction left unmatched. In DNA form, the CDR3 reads TGTGCCAGTAGTATCTTTAGCGGGAACGATGAGCAGTTCTTC. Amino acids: CASSIFSGNDEQFF.

The CDR3 bases are TGTGCCAGCAGTTATGGGACAAGGGGATCCGAGCAGTACTTC. Its protein product is CASSYGTRGSEQYF. The V call is TRBV6-5, the J call TRBJ2-7; D is perhaps TRBD1 (6 bases). The germline V gene has CDR1 MNHEY and CDR2 SVGAGI. The CDR3 has 14 residues. Trimming shortened V by 3 bases and J by 6 bases, and 15 bases separated the two germline ends.

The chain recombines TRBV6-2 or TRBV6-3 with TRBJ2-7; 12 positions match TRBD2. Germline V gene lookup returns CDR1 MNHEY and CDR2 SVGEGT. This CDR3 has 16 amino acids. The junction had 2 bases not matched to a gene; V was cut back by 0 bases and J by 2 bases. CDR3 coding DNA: TGTGCCAGCAGTTACTCGACTAGCGGGAGTACCTACGAGCAGTACTTC. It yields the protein CASSYSTSGSTYEQYF.

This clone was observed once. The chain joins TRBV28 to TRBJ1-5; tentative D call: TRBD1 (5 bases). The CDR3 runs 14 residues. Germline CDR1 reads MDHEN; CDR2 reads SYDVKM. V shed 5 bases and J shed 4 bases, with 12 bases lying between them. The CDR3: CASSTQVGNQPQHF. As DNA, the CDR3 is TGTGCCAGCAGTACACAGGTCGGGAATCAGCCCCAGCATTTT.

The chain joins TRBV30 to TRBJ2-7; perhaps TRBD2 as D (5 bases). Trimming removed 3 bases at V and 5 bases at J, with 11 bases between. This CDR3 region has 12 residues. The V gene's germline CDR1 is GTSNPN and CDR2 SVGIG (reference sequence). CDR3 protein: CAWSPTGNEQYF. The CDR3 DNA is TGTGCCTGGAGCCCGACGGGAAACGAGCAGTACTTC.

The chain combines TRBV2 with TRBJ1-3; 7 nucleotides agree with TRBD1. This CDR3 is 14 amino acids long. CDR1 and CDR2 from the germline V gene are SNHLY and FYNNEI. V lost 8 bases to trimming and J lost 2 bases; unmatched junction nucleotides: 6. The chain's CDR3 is CASDAQGTGNTIYF. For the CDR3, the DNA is TGTGCCAGCGACGCACAGGGGACTGGAAACACCATATATTTT.

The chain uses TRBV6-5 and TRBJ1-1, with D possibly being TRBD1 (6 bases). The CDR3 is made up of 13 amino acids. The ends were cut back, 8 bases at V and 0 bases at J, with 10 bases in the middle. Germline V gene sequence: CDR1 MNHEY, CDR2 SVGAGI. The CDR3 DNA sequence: TGTGCCAGCTGGACAGACATGAACACTGAAGCTTTCTTT. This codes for CASWTDMNTEAFF.

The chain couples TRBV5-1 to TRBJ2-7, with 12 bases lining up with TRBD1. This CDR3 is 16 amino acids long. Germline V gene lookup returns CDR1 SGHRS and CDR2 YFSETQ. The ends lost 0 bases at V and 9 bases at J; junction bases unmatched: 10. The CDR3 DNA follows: TGCGCCAGCAGCTTGGGGAGTGGGGGACAGGGGGCTCCGCAGTACTTC. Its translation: CASSLGSGGQGAPQYF.

The CDR3 sequence is CATSRPGDTDTQYF. In DNA, the CDR3 is TGTGCCACATCCCGCCCGGGAGACACAGATACGCAGTATTTT. The chain links TRBV27 to TRBJ2-3; TRBD2 might be the D (6 bases). Trimming removed 10 bases from V and 2 bases from J, with 16 bases in between. Looked up from germline, CDR1 is MNHEY and CDR2 is SMNVEV (reference sequence). This CDR3 region has 14 residues.

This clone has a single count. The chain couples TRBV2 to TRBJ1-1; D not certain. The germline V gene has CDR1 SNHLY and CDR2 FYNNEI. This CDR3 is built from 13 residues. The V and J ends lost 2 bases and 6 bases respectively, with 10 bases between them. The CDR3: CASSESGFAEAFF. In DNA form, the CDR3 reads TGTGCCAGCAGTGAAAGCGGGTTCGCTGAAGCTTTCTTT.

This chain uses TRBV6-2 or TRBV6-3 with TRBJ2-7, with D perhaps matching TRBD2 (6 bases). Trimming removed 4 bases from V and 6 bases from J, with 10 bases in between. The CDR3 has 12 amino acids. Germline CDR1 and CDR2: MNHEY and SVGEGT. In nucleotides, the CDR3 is TGTGCCAGCAGTTCAATGGAGGGCGAGCAGTACTTC. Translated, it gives CASSSMEGEQYF.

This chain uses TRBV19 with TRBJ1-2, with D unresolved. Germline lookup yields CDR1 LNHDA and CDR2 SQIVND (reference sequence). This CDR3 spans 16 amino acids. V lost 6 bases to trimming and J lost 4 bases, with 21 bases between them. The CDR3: CASRRAPVEAAYGYTF. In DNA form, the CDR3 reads TGTGCCAGTAGGCGAGCCCCTGTGGAGGCTGCCTATGGCTACACCTTC. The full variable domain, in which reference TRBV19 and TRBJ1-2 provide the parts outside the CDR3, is DGGITQSPKYLFRKEGQNVTLSCEQNLNHDAMYWYRQDPGQGLRLIYYSQIVNDFQKGDIAEGYSVSREKKESFPLTVTSAQKNPTAFYLCASRRAPVEAAYGYTFGSGTRLTVV.

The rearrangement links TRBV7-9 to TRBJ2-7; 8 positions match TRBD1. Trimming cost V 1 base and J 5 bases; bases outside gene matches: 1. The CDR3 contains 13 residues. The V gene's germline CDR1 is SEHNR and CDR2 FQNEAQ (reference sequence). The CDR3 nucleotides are TGTGCCAGCAGCTTAGGACAGGGGAACGAGCAGTACTTC. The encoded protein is CASSLGQGNEQYF.

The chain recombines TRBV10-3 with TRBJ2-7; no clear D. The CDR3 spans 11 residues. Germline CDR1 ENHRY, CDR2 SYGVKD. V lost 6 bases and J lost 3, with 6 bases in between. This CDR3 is CAIRSGYEQYF. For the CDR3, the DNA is TGTGCCATCAGGTCGGGCTACGAGCAGTACTTC.